The rows below give T cell receptor beta chains drawn from one sample of a study of PD-L1 blockade in urothelial cancer. Using immunoSEQ multiplex PCR, the repertoire was profiled, and TCRdb retains in-frame clones only, with some absent. The sample lists 40,000 to 45,000 clones; roughly four fifths were seen once. This sample comprised PBMCs, obtained around atezolizumab (anti-PD-L1) treatment. The receptors were gathered from a man between 65 and 85 years old with urothelial cancer. Each CDR3 is given with its conserved first and last residue. D genes are given only for firm matches. A clone size is listed for some rows: how often the clone was seen (once, few, many), or a class if it is expanded.

clone_size,j_call,d_call,v_call,cdr3_nt,cdr3_aa
.,TRBJ2-1,TRBD2,TRBV7-3,TGTGCCAGCAGCTCCCGGACGGGAGGGCCCTACAATGAGCAGTTCTTC,CASSSRTGGPYNEQFF
.,TRBJ1-2,.,TRBV5-1,TGCGCCAGCAGCTTACAGCCGAACTATGGCTACACCTTC,CASSLQPNYGYTF
.,TRBJ2-3,TRBD1,TRBV7-9,TGTGCCAGCAGCCCCCGCTGGGGACAGGGAGGCACAGATACGCAGTATTTT,CASSPRWGQGGTDTQYF
.,TRBJ2-7,TRBD1,TRBV29-1,TGCAGCGTTACCCAGAGACAGGGGTACGAGCAGTACTTC,CSVTQRQGYEQYF
.,TRBJ1-3,TRBD1,TRBV15,TGTGCCACCAGCAGACAACAGGGGTGGTGGGACACCATATATTTT,CATSRQQGWWDTIYF
few,TRBJ1-4,.,TRBV19,TGTGCCAGTAGGATGGGGCGAGCTAATGAAAAACTGTTTTTT,CASRMGRANEKLFF
.,TRBJ2-2,TRBD2,TRBV2,TGTGCCAGCTTTGGACTAGCGCCGCGTGAGAACACCGGGGAGCTGTTTTTT,CASFGLAPRENTGELFF
.,TRBJ1-4,.,TRBV2,TGTGCCAGCAGTGACCCAGGGCAAAATGAAAAACTGTTTTTT,CASSDPGQNEKLFF
.,TRBJ1-1,.,TRBV15,TGTGCCACCAGCAGAGATCAAAGGACAGCTGAAGCTTTCTTT,CATSRDQRTAEAFF
.,TRBJ2-1,.,TRBV7-9,TGTGCCAGCAGCTTTACTAGCAGGTCCTACAATGAGCAGTTCTTC,CASSFTSRSYNEQFF
.,TRBJ2-2,.,TRBV5-1,TGCGCCAGCAGCTTGCCGGTCGGAGGCGGCACCGGGGAGCTGTTTTTT,CASSLPVGGGTGELFF
.,TRBJ2-1,TRBD2,TRBV5-4,TGTGCCAGCAGCCTGACAGCGGGGGGGCAATACAATGAGCAGTTCTTC,CASSLTAGGQYNEQFF
.,TRBJ1-2,TRBD1,TRBV4-2,TGTGCCAGCAGCCAATTTGGCGGGACAGAAGGGAGCCTCACACGGAGCTATGGCTACACCTTC,CASSQFGGTEGSLTRSYGYTF
.,TRBJ1-2,TRBD1,TRBV7-9,TGTGCCAGCAGCTACGGACAGGGGGGTAATGGCTACACCTTC,CASSYGQGGNGYTF
.,TRBJ2-5,TRBD2,TRBV13,TGTGCCAGCAGCTTTCGGACTAGCGGGAGTAATCCGTACTTC,CASSFRTSGSNPYF
few,TRBJ1-4,TRBD1,TRBV25-1,TGTGCCAGCAGTCCGCCCGGGACAGCCTTCTATGAAAAACTGTTTTTT,CASSPPGTAFYEKLFF
.,TRBJ1-1,.,TRBV5-1,TGCGCCAGCAGCTTTTTAACGGGGAACACTGAAGCTTTCTTT,CASSFLTGNTEAFF
.,TRBJ1-1,TRBD1,TRBV5-6,TGTGCCAGCAGCGTGGACAGGGACACTGAAGCTTTCTTT,CASSVDRDTEAFF
.,TRBJ1-2,.,TRBV14,TGTGCCAGCAGCCAAGTCTCCGGGGGTGCAACTTATGGCTACACCTTC,CASSQVSGGATYGYTF
.,TRBJ2-5,.,TRBV9,TGTGCCAGCAGCGTAGGCGCGGGGAGAGTAGAGACCCAGTACTTC,CASSVGAGRVETQYF
few,TRBJ2-7,TRBD2,TRBV4-3,TGCGCCAGCAGCCAAGGTCCGGGACTAGCGGGAGGCGAGCAGTACTTC,CASSQGPGLAGGEQYF
.,TRBJ2-7,TRBD2,TRBV25-1,TGTGCCAGCAGTGAAGGAACTAGCGGGAGCGACGAGCAGTACTTC,CASSEGTSGSDEQYF
.,TRBJ2-3,TRBD2,TRBV30,TGTGCCTGGAGCGTTTCCAGGGGATCGGGACTAGCGGGAGGGAGTACCGCAGATACGCAGTATTTT,CAWSVSRGSGLAGGSTADTQYF
.,TRBJ1-2,.,TRBV27,TGTGCCAGCAGTTTATCCATCCAGGGGTCCGGATCTAACTATGGCTACACCTTC,CASSLSIQGSGSNYGYTF
few,TRBJ2-5,TRBD2,TRBV10-3,TGTGCCATAGCGGGAGAGGAAGTGGAGACCCAGTACTTC,CAIAGEEVETQYF
.,TRBJ2-7,.,TRBV6-6,TGTGCCAGCAGTTACACAGGGGGCGCGGGGGGCGAGCAGTACTTC,CASSYTGGAGGEQYF
.,TRBJ2-1,TRBD1,TRBV2,TGTGCCAGCAGGGGGGGGACAGGGGGCAGTGAGCAGTTCTTC,CASRGGTGGSEQFF
.,TRBJ2-2,TRBD2,TRBV10-3,TGTGCCATCAGTGAGGGGGGACTAGCCCTAAACACCGGGGAGCTGTTTTTT,CAISEGGLALNTGELFF
.,TRBJ2-1,.,TRBV12-5,TGTGCTAGTGGTTTGGTAGGCGGGAATGAGCAGTTCTTC,CASGLVGGNEQFF